One sample yielded the 7 T cell receptor beta chains listed below, sequenced in a study of breast tumors, draining lymph nodes, adjacent tissues. Axillary draining lymph nodes of breast cancer patients supplied the node samples. TCRdb independently ran MiXCR on the multiplex PCR reads; one entry per CDR3 protein. Of 150,000 to 200,000 distinct CDR3 sequences in the sample, approximately 30% were seen once. The specimen was axillary lymph node tissue. Every receptor here comes from a female donor with breast cancer. Some clones in this sample may be carry-over from other donors' samples.

This clonotype was recorded at least ten times. The V gene is TRBV20-1, the J gene TRBJ1-3; no clear D. V was cut by 4 bases and J by 3 bases, with 13 bases left in between. This CDR3 has 14 residues. Germline CDR1 DFQATT, CDR2 SNEGSKA (reference sequence). Written as DNA, the CDR3 is TGCAGTGCTATCCGGCCTGTTGGTGGAAACACCATATATTTT. Translating gives CSAIRPVGGNTIYF.

The chain links TRBV28 to TRBJ1-3; maybe TRBD1 (5 bases). The ends were cut back, 3 bases at V and 0 bases at J, with 15 bases in the middle. Germline CDR1 is MDHEN and CDR2 is SYDVKM. The CDR3 length is 17 residues. The chain's CDR3 is CASSFTAGTYSGNTIYF. In DNA, the CDR3 is TGTGCCAGCAGTTTTACGGCAGGGACCTACTCTGGAAACACCATATATTTT.

In regard to this clonotype: A much larger clone lies a single base off, so this may be a read error. The CDR3 loop is CATFGGTEGRTGELFF. The DNA for the CDR3 is TGTGCCACATTCGGCGGGACAGAGGGCCGCACCGGGGAGCTGTTTTTT. The genes are TRBV5-4 and TRBJ2-2; perhaps TRBD1 as D (7 bases). V was pared by 9 bases and J by 4 bases, with 22 bases between. The germline CDR1 and CDR2 sequences are SGHNT and YYREEE (reference sequence). This CDR3 has 16 amino acids. Variable domain in full (rest from reference TRBV5-4 and TRBJ2-2): ETGVTQSPTHLIKTRGQQVTLRCSSQSGHNTVSWYQQALGQGPQFIFQYYREEENGRGNFPPRFSGLQFPNYSSELNVNALELDDSALYLCATFGGTEGRTGELFFGEGSRLTVL.

The sample holds a few counts of this clonotype. The chain couples TRBV28 to TRBJ2-3; 13 positions match TRBD2. V was pared by 3 bases and J by 2 bases, with 8 bases of the junction left unmatched. Germline-derived CDR1 and CDR2 are MDHEN and SYDVKM. The CDR3 covers 18 residues. The CDR3 loop is CASSFATSGGFFTDTQYF. The CDR3 DNA reads as TGTGCCAGCAGTTTTGCGACTAGCGGGGGGTTCTTCACAGATACGCAGTATTTT. Full variable domain (rest looked up from reference TRBV28 and TRBJ2-3): DVKVTQSSRYLVKRTGEKVFLECVQDMDHENMFWYRQDPGLGLRLIYFSYDVKMKEKGDIPEGYSVSREKKERFSLILESASTNQTSMYLCASSFATSGGFFTDTQYFGPGTRLTVL.

Many counts were recorded for this clonotype. The V call is TRBV11-2, the J call TRBJ2-7; 9 nucleotides align to TRBD1. This CDR3 has 16 amino acids. Trimming took 4 bases from V and 1 from J; bases not matched to a gene: 8. Germline V gives CDR1 SGHAT, CDR2 FQNNGV. In nucleotides, the CDR3 is TGTGCCAGCAGCTCGGGTAACAGGGGGCAGTCCTACGAGCAGTACTTC. Translation gives CASSSGNRGQSYEQYF.

Comments on this clonotype: This sequence may be a read error, since a much larger clone differs from it by one base. The J gene is TRBJ2-1, the V gene TRBV12-3 or TRBV12-4; D is unresolved. This CDR3 has 16 residues. The CDR3 reads CASSLLRILSYDEQFF. In DNA form, the CDR3 reads TGTGCCAGCAGTTTACTGCGGATCCTCTCCTACGATGAGCAGTTCTTC.

The genes are TRBV12-3 or TRBV12-4 and TRBJ2-2, with D maybe TRBD2 (7 bases). The V end was cut by 4 bases, the J end by 7 bases, with 13 bases between. CDR3 length: 14 residues. The CDR3 nucleotides are TGTGCCAGCAGTTCTGGGAGGGGGTACGGGGAGCTGTTTTTT. This sequence encodes CASSSGRGYGELFF.